This is a list of T cell receptor beta chains from one sample in a study of control samples from healthy donors and cancer patients. TCRdb keeps only in-frame clones here, not all; method: immunoSEQ multiplex PCR. The sample records around 200,000 clones, 85% to 95% being singletons. Sequenced material: blood. The source is a man in his fifties or sixties in good health. Both conserved end residues are part of each CDR3. The D gene is left open where the match is weak. Clone size is shown for a subset of rows, as once, few, many or a class of expanded clone.

v_gene,len,j_gene,abundance,d_gene,CDR3aa,CDR3nt
TRBV4-3,15,TRBJ1-5,NA,NA,CASSQEVGGGQPQHF,TGCGCCAGCAGCCAAGAAGTAGGAGGGGGTCAGCCCCAGCATTTT
TRBV28,15,TRBJ1-4,few,TRBD1,CASSSQGSLNEKLFF,TGTGCCAGCAGTTCACAGGGGTCCCTTAATGAAAAACTGTTTTTT
TRBV15,15,TRBJ1-2,NA,NA,CATSSRQETNYGYTF,TGTGCCACCAGCAGTAGACAGGAGACCAACTATGGCTACACCTTC
TRBV12-3/TRBV12-4,12,TRBJ2-2,NA,NA,CASAGRGGELFF,TGTGCCAGCGCGGGGCGAGGCGGGGAGCTGTTTTTT
TRBV12-3/TRBV12-4,12,TRBJ1-1,once,TRBD1,CASSSRDRGTFF,TGTGCCAGCAGTTCCCGGGACAGGGGGACTTTCTTT
TRBV11-3,14,TRBJ2-2,NA,TRBD2,CASSLAGSTGELFF,TGTGCCAGCAGCCTAGCGGGCTCCACCGGGGAGCTGTTTTTT
TRBV4-1,15,TRBJ1-1,NA,NA,CASSQLAWPNTEAFF,TGCGCCAGCAGCCAGCTGGCGTGGCCGAACACTGAAGCTTTCTTT
TRBV9,18,TRBJ2-7,NA,TRBD1,CASSESSGTGGVPYEQYF,TGTGCCAGCAGCGAGTCATCCGGGACAGGGGGGGTCCCCTACGAGCAGTACTTC
TRBV4-1,15,TRBJ2-1,NA,NA,CASSQDGLSYNEQFF,TGCGCCAGCAGCCAAGACGGACTGAGCTACAATGAGCAGTTCTTC
TRBV7-9,12,TRBJ1-2,once,NA,CASSVTNYGYTF,TGTGCCAGCAGCGTCACTAACTATGGCTACACCTTC
TRBV21-1,13,TRBJ1-2,NA,NA,CASSPPTGEGYTF,TGTGCCAGCAGCCCCCCGACAGGGGAAGGCTACACCTTC
TRBV19,11,TRBJ1-4,NA,NA,CASSIREKLFF,TGTGCCAGTAGTATACGTGAAAAACTGTTTTTT